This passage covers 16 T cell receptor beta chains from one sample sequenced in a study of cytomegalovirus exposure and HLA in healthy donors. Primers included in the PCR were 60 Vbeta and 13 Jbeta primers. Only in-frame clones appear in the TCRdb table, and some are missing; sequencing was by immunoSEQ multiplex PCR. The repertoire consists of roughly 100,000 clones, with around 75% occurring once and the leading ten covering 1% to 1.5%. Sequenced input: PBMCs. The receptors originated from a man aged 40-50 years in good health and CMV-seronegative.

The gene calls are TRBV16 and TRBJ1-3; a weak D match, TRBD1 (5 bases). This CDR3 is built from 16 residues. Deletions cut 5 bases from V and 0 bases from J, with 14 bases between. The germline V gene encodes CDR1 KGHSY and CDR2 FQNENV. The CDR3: CASSINGGYSGNTIYF. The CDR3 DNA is TGTGCCAGCAGCATAAACGGGGGATACTCTGGAAACACCATATATTTT.

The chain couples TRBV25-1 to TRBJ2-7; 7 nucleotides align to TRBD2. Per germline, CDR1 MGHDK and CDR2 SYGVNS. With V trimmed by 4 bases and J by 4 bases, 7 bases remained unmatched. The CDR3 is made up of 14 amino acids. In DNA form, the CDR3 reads TGTGCCAGCAGTGGGGAGGGAGGGTGGTACGAGCAGTACTTC. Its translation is CASSGEGGWYEQYF.

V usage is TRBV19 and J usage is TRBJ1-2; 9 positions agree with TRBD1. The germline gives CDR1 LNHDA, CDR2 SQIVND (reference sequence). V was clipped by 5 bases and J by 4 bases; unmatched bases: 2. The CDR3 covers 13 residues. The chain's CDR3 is CASSQTGGYGYTF. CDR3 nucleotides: TGTGCCAGTAGTCAGACAGGGGGCTATGGCTACACCTTC.

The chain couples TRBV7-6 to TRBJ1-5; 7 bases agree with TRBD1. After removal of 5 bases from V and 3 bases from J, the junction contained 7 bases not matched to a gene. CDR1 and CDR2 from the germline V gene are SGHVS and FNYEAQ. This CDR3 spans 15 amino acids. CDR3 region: CASSPRDRVNQPQHF. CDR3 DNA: TGTGCCAGCAGCCCACGTGACAGGGTCAATCAGCCCCAGCATTTT. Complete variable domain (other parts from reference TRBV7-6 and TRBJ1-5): GAGVSQSPRYKVTKRGQDVALRCDPISGHVSLYWYRQALGQGPEFLTYFNYEAQQDKSGLPNDRFSAERPEGSISTLTIQRTEQRDSAMYRCASSPRDRVNQPQHFGDGTRLSIL.

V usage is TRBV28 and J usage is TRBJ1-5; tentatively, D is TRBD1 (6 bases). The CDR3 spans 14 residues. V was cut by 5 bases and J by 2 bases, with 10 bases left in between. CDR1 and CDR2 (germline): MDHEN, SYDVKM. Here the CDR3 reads CASSRGWGNQPQHF. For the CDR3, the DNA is TGTGCCAGCAGTAGGGGGTGGGGCAATCAGCCCCAGCATTTT.

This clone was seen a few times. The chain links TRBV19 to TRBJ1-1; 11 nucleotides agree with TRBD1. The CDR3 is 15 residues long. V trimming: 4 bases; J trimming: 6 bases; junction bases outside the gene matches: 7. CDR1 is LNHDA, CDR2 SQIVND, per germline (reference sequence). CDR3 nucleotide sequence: TGTGCCAGTAGTACCCGGACAGGGGGCGAGTCTGAAGCTTTCTTT. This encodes CASSTRTGGESEAFF.

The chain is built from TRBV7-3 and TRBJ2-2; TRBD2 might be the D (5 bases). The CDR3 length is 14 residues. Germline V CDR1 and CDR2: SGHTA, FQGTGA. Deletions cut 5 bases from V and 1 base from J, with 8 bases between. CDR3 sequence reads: CASSTGMNTGELFF. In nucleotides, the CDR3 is TGTGCCAGCAGCACCGGGATGAACACCGGGGAGCTGTTTTTT.

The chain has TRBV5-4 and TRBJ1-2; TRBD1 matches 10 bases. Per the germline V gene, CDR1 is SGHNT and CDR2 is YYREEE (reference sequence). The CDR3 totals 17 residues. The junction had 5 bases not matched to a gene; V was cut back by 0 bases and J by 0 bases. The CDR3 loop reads CASSLVGQGMANYGYTF. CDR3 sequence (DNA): TGTGCCAGCAGCTTGGTGGGACAGGGGATGGCTAACTATGGCTACACCTTC.

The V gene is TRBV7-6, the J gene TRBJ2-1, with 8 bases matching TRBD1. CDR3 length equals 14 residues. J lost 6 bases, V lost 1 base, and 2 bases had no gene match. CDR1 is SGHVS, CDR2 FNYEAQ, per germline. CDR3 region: CASSLVTGVNEQFF. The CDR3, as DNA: TGTGCCAGCAGCTTAGTGACAGGGGTCAATGAGCAGTTCTTC.

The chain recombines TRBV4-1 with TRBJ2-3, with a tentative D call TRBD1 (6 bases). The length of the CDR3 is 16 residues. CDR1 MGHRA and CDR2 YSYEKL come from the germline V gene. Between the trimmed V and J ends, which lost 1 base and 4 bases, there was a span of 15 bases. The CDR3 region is CASSQGVRGPPDTQYF. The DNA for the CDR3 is TGCGCCAGCAGCCAAGGGGTCAGGGGCCCCCCAGATACGCAGTATTTT.

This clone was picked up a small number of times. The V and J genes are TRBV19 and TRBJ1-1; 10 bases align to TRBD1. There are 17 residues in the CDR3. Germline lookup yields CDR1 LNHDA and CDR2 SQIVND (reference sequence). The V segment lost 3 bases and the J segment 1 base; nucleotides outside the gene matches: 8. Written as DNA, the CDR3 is TGTGCCAGTAGTATTAGGACAGGGGGACGCGAGAACACTGAAGCTTTCTTT. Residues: CASSIRTGGRENTEAFF.

The CDR3 DNA sequence: TGTGCCAGTAGTTCTCGGAGGGGACTAGCGGGGAAAGAGACCCAGTACTTC. Protein product: CASSSRRGLAGKETQYF. The chain has TRBV19 and TRBJ2-5; 13 bases match TRBD2. Trimming took 5 bases from V and 3 from J; bases not matched to a gene: 9. The CDR3 runs to 17 residues. Per the germline V gene, CDR1 is LNHDA and CDR2 is SQIVND (reference sequence).

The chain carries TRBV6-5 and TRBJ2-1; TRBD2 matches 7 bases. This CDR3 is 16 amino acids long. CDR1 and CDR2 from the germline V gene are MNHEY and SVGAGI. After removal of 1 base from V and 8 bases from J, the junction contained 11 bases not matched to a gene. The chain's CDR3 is CASSYWAGVGADEQFF. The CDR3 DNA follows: TGTGCCAGCAGTTACTGGGCGGGAGTAGGTGCGGATGAGCAGTTCTTC.

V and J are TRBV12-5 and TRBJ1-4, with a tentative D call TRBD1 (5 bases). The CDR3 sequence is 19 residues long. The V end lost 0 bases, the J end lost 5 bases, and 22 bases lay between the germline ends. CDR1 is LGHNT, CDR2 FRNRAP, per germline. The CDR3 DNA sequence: TGTGCTAGTGGTTTGGTCGAAATGAGTGAGAGAAGGGGCAATGAAAAACTGTTTTTT. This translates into CASGLVEMSERRGNEKLFF.

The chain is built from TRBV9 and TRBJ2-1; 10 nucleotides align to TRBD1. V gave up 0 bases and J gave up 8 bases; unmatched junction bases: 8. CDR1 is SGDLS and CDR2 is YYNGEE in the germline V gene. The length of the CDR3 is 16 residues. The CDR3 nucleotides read TGTGCCAGCAGCGTAGCTGGGACAGGGGTTGGCGATGAGCAGTTCTTC. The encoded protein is CASSVAGTGVGDEQFF.

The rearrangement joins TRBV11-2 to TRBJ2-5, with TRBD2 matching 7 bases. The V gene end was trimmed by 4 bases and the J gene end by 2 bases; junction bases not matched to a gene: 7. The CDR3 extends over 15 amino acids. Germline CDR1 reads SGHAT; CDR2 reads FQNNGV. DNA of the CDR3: TGTGCCAGCAGCTCTTACGGGGGGATTCAAGAGACCCAGTACTTC. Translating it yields CASSSYGGIQETQYF.